Listed below are T cell receptor beta chains from one sample, sequenced in a study of cytomegalovirus exposure and HLA in healthy donors. Only in-frame clones appear in the TCRdb table, and some are missing; sequencing was by immunoSEQ multiplex PCR. The sample lists about 190,000 clones, 74% occurring once. Sequencing was performed on PBMCs. The receptors derive from a woman aged 30 to 39 in good health and CMV-seropositive. Each CDR3 is given with its conserved first and last residue. A D gene is named only where the DNA matches it firmly. Clone size is given for some rows only: seen once, a few or many times, or a class if the clone is expanded.

v_call: TRBV2; d_call: .; j_call: TRBJ1-5; clone_size: .; cdr3_aa: CASSFQGIPDQPQHF; cdr3_nt: TGTGCCAGCAGTTTCCAGGGTATCCCAGATCAGCCCCAGCATTTT
v_call: TRBV2; d_call: .; j_call: TRBJ2-3; clone_size: .; cdr3_aa: CASSEARSTDTQYF; cdr3_nt: TGTGCCAGCAGTGAAGCTAGAAGCACAGATACGCAGTATTTT
v_call: TRBV10-1; d_call: TRBD2; j_call: TRBJ2-3; clone_size: few; cdr3_aa: CASSESGRADTQYF; cdr3_nt: TGCGCCAGCAGTGAGAGCGGGAGGGCAGATACGCAGTATTTT
v_call: TRBV28; d_call: TRBD2; j_call: TRBJ2-1; clone_size: .; cdr3_aa: CASRSPLAGGINEQFF; cdr3_nt: TGTGCCAGCAGATCCCCTCTAGCGGGAGGGATAAATGAGCAGTTCTTC
v_call: TRBV7-9; d_call: TRBD1; j_call: TRBJ1-1; clone_size: .; cdr3_aa: CSSSLSGQGNTEAFF; cdr3_nt: TGTTCCAGCAGCTTATCCGGACAGGGGAACACTGAAGCTTTCTTT
v_call: TRBV15; d_call: .; j_call: TRBJ2-1; clone_size: .; cdr3_aa: CATSPAGKYNEQFF; cdr3_nt: TGTGCCACCAGTCCGGCGGGGAAATACAATGAGCAGTTCTTC
v_call: TRBV5-1; d_call: .; j_call: TRBJ2-1; clone_size: .; cdr3_aa: CASSLDYEQFF; cdr3_nt: TGCGCCAGCAGCTTAGACTATGAGCAGTTCTTC
v_call: TRBV7-9; d_call: .; j_call: TRBJ2-4; clone_size: .; cdr3_aa: CASSLGTDRAGKNIQYF; cdr3_nt: TGTGCCAGCAGCTTAGGAACAGATAGGGCGGGGAAAAACATTCAGTACTTC
v_call: TRBV4-2; d_call: TRBD1; j_call: TRBJ1-2; clone_size: few; cdr3_aa: CASSLRVGQGFGYTF; cdr3_nt: TGTGCCAGCAGCCTTAGGGTCGGACAGGGGTTTGGCTACACCTTC
v_call: TRBV28; d_call: .; j_call: TRBJ2-3; clone_size: .; cdr3_aa: CASSFSGLSADTQYF; cdr3_nt: TGTGCCAGCAGTTTTAGCGGATTGTCCGCGGATACGCAGTATTTT
v_call: TRBV27; d_call: TRBD2; j_call: TRBJ2-7; clone_size: .; cdr3_aa: CAKAGKSSYEQYF; cdr3_nt: TGTGCCAAAGCGGGGAAGAGCTCCTACGAGCAGTACTTC
v_call: TRBV19; d_call: .; j_call: TRBJ1-1; clone_size: .; cdr3_aa: CASSQGPLEGNTEAFF; cdr3_nt: TGTGCCAGTAGTCAAGGGCCGTTGGAGGGTAATACTGAAGCTTTCTTT
v_call: TRBV28; d_call: .; j_call: TRBJ1-5; clone_size: .; cdr3_aa: CASSLPGSNQPQHF; cdr3_nt: TGTGCCAGCAGTTTACCGGGTAGCAATCAGCCCCAGCATTTT
v_call: TRBV5-4; d_call: .; j_call: TRBJ1-1; clone_size: .; cdr3_aa: CASNPLQGSTEAFF; cdr3_nt: TGTGCCAGCAATCCCCTCCAGGGGTCCACTGAAGCTTTCTTT
v_call: TRBV28; d_call: TRBD1; j_call: TRBJ1-2; clone_size: .; cdr3_aa: CASSPASTGTYGYTF; cdr3_nt: TGTGCCAGCAGCCCCGCGTCGACAGGGACCTATGGCTACACCTTC
v_call: TRBV27; d_call: .; j_call: TRBJ2-3; clone_size: .; cdr3_aa: CASSLFAEPSTDTQYF; cdr3_nt: TGTGCCAGCAGTTTATTTGCGGAGCCTAGCACAGATACGCAGTATTTT
v_call: TRBV28; d_call: .; j_call: TRBJ1-4; clone_size: .; cdr3_aa: CASSKGLRNEKLFF; cdr3_nt: TGTGCCAGCAGCAAGGGACTGCGTAATGAAAAACTGTTTTTT
v_call: TRBV4-2; d_call: .; j_call: TRBJ2-7; clone_size: .; cdr3_aa: CASSPERFPPYEQYF; cdr3_nt: TGTGCCAGCAGCCCAGAGCGTTTCCCACCCTACGAGCAGTACTTC
v_call: TRBV15; d_call: TRBD1; j_call: TRBJ1-2; clone_size: few; cdr3_aa: CATSREGQRYGYTF; cdr3_nt: TGTGCCACCAGCAGAGAGGGACAGAGGTATGGCTACACCTTC
v_call: TRBV27; d_call: .; j_call: TRBJ1-4; clone_size: .; cdr3_aa: CASSLIPWARRTSNSNEKLFF; cdr3_nt: TGTGCCAGCAGTCTAATTCCTTGGGCCAGGCGAACATCCAACTCTAATGAAAAACTGTTTTTT
v_call: TRBV19; d_call: TRBD1; j_call: TRBJ2-7; clone_size: .; cdr3_aa: CASTSYHRDRGHEQYF; cdr3_nt: TGTGCCAGTACCTCCTACCACCGGGACAGGGGACACGAGCAGTACTTC
v_call: TRBV6-5; d_call: TRBD2; j_call: TRBJ2-7; clone_size: .; cdr3_aa: CASSYSRGAIGYEQYF; cdr3_nt: TGTGCCAGCAGTTACTCGCGGGGGGCAATAGGCTACGAGCAGTACTTC
v_call: TRBV28; d_call: .; j_call: TRBJ1-1; clone_size: .; cdr3_aa: CASSLLGGNTEAFF; cdr3_nt: TGTGCCAGCAGTCTACTCGGCGGGAACACTGAAGCTTTCTTT
v_call: TRBV19; d_call: .; j_call: TRBJ2-3; clone_size: few; cdr3_aa: CASSMVGYTDTQYF; cdr3_nt: TGTGCCAGTAGTATGGTCGGGTACACAGATACGCAGTATTTT
v_call: TRBV6-5; d_call: .; j_call: TRBJ1-5; clone_size: .; cdr3_aa: CASRTGGASNQPQHF; cdr3_nt: TGTGCCAGCAGAACCGGGGGGGCAAGCAATCAGCCCCAGCATTTT
v_call: TRBV28; d_call: .; j_call: TRBJ1-2; clone_size: .; cdr3_aa: CASSPGGGGAPGYTF; cdr3_nt: TGTGCCAGCAGTCCCGGGGGAGGGGGGGCCCCTGGCTACACCTTC
v_call: TRBV7-2; d_call: .; j_call: TRBJ1-4; clone_size: .; cdr3_aa: CASSLGGDIYRAEEKLFF; cdr3_nt: TGTGCCAGCAGCTTAGGGGGCGACATATACAGGGCCGAGGAAAAACTGTTTTTT